This paragraph covers one T cell receptor beta chain sequence. The V end was cut by 4 bases, the J end by 10 bases, with 16 bases between. There are 13 residues in the CDR3. Germline V gene sequence: CDR1 MDHEN, CDR2 SYDVKM. TCRdb keeps only in-frame clones here, not all; method: immunoSEQ multiplex PCR. This sample yields approximately 270,000 clones, of which over 85% are seen a single time; approximately 2% belongs to the top ten. This sample is part of a study of blood T cell repertoires in COVID-19. In the study overall: Collection of acute and convalescent COVID-19 samples took place in the United States, Italy and Spain.

Which cohort a participant joined came from the clinical history participants gave. Each recovered donor of Cohort 3 presented with two negative PCRs, clearance, or symptom resolution. This sequence joins TRBV28 and TRBJ1-1; D unresolved. The receptor comes from a woman aged 55-69 years who had recovered from COVID-19. The specimen sequenced was PBMCs or T cells enriched from blood (not recorded which). The CDR3, as DNA: TGTGCCAGCAGTTCCCTGGAGGCTCGGGGAGCTTTCTTT. This sequence encodes CASSSLEARGAFF.